This T cell receptor beta chain stems from a study of blood T cell repertoires in COVID-19 (dated by TCRdb to the early 2020s). About the full investigation: Samples covering the acute and convalescent phases of COVID-19 were provided by collaborators in the United States, Italy and Spain. The repertoires were made available in a free public database intended to serve as a resource for research on the immune response to SARS-CoV-2. The dataset comprised deeply sampled blood TCRbeta repertoires from subjects exposed to, actively infected with, or recovered from COVID-19. Where available, HLA class I and class II types were obtained from metadata supplied by the sample provider rather than from assay-based typing. Sample metadata almost always included a de-identified subject ID, COVID-19 status, age in years and sex. The material from the prospective study consisted of cDNA or gDNA derived from T cells, B-cell-depleted T cells, or PBMCs. Samples came from the ongoing ImmuneRACE study (first 160 participants) plus 1,254 subjects from 6 global collaborators. Summary of the overall study and its limitations: The quantity of clinical and demographic metadata differed by source and by participant and was supplied without curation.

With respect to this clone: The specificity of this receptor is unknown. No much larger clone is present one base from it, and per-base qualities are unavailable.

The immunoSEQ Assay, a bias-controlled multiplex PCR, was used to amplify TCRbeta CDR3 regions from genomic DNA. The authors processed their data as follows. The number of nucleated cells in each sample was estimated by amplification of reference gene primers within the assay. Sequence reads were collapsed and filtered to measure the absolute abundance of every unique TCRbeta CDR3 rearrangement. For each sample, productive Simpson clonality was calculated by taking the square root of Simpson's diversity index across productive rearrangements. This is the immuneACCESS table as TCRdb keeps it, with only in-frame sequences that have V and J called. A part of the clones is gone; compared with another copy, unresolved V genes explain less than half, and the rest is unexplained. V and J calls plus clone size are reproduced from that table; the DNA served to infer D and trimming. For this sample there are roughly 180,000 clones; 85% appear just once. Of the sample, about 5.8% falls within the top ten clones.

One collaborating source in Seattle enrolled patients during active infection and followed them longitudinally through the course of disease. Each collaborating institution followed its own protocols to collect whole blood in K2EDTA tubes. For TCRbeta analysis, collaborators shipped samples in one of three forms: frozen whole blood, isolated PBMCs, or DNA extracted from either of those sample types. This sequence originates from a woman aged 45-65 years with COVID-19, enrolled during active disease. The sample consisted of peripheral blood.

The CDR3 region reads CASSFRGSDNSPLHF. The DNA sequence follows: TGTGCCAGCAGCTTCAGAGGGTCCGATAATTCACCCCTCCACTTT. The rearranged segments are TRBV7-8 and TRBJ1-6; the D gene cannot be resolved reliably. CDR1 and CDR2, per the germline V gene, are SGHVS and FQNEAQ. V and J are truncated by 3 bases and 5 bases respectively, leaving an intervening sequence of 11 bases. The CDR3 starts with the cysteine, ends with the phenylalanine, and has 15 residues. Only the CDR3 DNA is retained, 45 bases long and in frame from the first base.